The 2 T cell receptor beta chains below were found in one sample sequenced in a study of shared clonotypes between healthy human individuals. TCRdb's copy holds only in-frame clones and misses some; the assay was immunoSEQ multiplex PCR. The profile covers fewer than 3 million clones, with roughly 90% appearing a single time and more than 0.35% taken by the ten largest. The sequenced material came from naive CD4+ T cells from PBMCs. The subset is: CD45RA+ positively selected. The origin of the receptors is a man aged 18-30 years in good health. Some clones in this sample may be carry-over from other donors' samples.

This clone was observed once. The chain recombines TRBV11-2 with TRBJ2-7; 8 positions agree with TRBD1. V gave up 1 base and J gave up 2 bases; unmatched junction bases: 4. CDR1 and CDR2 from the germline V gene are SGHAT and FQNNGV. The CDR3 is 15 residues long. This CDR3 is CASSLGHRGTYEQYF. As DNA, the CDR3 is TGTGCCAGCAGCTTAGGTCACAGGGGGACCTACGAGCAGTACTTC. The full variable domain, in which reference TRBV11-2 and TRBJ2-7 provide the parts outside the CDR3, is EAGVAQSPRYKIIEKRQSVAFWCNPISGHATLYWYQQILGQGPKLLIQFQNNGVVDDSQLPKDRFSAERLKGVDSTLKIQPAKLEDSAVYLCASSLGHRGTYEQYFGPGTRLTVT.

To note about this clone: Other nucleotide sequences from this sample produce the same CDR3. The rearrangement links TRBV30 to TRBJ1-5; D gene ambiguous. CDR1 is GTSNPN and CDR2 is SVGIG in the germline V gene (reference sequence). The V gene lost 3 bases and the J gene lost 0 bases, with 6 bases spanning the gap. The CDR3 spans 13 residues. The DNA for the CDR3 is TGTGCCTGGAGCTCGGATAGCAATCAGCCCCAGCATTTT. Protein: CAWSSDSNQPQHF.